These 32 T cell receptor beta chains originate from one sample sequenced in a study of blood T cell repertoires in COVID-19. The method was immunoSEQ multiplex PCR; TCRdb's version includes in-frame clones alone and lacks a portion of them. Counted here are about 370,000 clones, around 89% occurring once; the ten biggest clones make up roughly 0.99%. Sequenced input: PBMCs or T cells enriched from blood (not recorded which). The receptors come from a man between 18 and 35 years old who had recovered from COVID-19.

The rearrangement links TRBV19 to TRBJ1-3; 9 nucleotides agree with TRBD1. V gave up 5 bases and J gave up 0 bases; unmatched junction bases: 5. The CDR3 extends over 16 amino acids. Germline-derived CDR1 and CDR2 are LNHDA and SQIVND (reference sequence). CDR3 DNA sequence: TGTGCCAGTAGTGGACGGGGACAGGGCTCTGGAAACACCATATATTTT. It yields the protein CASSGRGQGSGNTIYF.

This rearrangement joins TRBV6-5 to TRBJ2-5; 7 bases are shared with TRBD1. The CDR3 totals 15 residues. Germline assignment: CDR1 MNHEY and CDR2 SVGAGI. V lost 6 bases, J lost 2 bases, and 9 bases stayed unmatched. The CDR3 nucleotides are TGTGCCAGCAGCATCGGGACAGTTGGGCAAGAGACCCAGTACTTC. Its protein is CASSIGTVGQETQYF.

This chain connects TRBV5-5 to TRBJ2-7; D might be TRBD2 (5 bases). The CDR3 length is 12 residues. Per the germline V gene, CDR1 is SGHKS and CDR2 is YYEKEE (reference sequence). With 0 bases removed from V and 6 bases from J, the gap between germline ends came to 7 bases. The CDR3 sequence: CASSLGGAEQYF. The CDR3 coding sequence is TGTGCCAGCAGCTTGGGGGGAGCCGAGCAGTACTTC.

The genes are TRBV28 and TRBJ1-6, with TRBD1 matching over 7 bases. J was trimmed by 0 bases and V by 4 bases; bases with no gene match: 3. The CDR3 length is 16 residues. CDR1 is MDHEN, CDR2 SYDVKM, per germline. In DNA, the CDR3 is TGTGCCAGCAGTTGGGGGGACAGCTCCTATAATTCACCCCTCCACTTT. It is translated as CASSWGDSSYNSPLHF.

The genes are TRBV28 and TRBJ1-3, with a possible D match to TRBD1 (6 bases). This CDR3 spans 14 amino acids. Germline values: CDR1 MDHEN, CDR2 SYDVKM. The V end lost 6 bases, the J end lost 2 bases, and 11 bases lay between the germline ends. CDR3 DNA: TGTGCCAGCAGGCCGAACAGGGCTGGAAACACCATATATTTT. Its protein product is CASRPNRAGNTIYF.

The gene calls are TRBV3-1 (or the pseudogene TRBV3-2) and TRBJ1-6; 11 nucleotides line up with TRBD1. CDR3 length: 17 amino acids. With V trimmed by 4 bases and J by 3 bases, 5 bases remained unmatched. Germline CDR1 is LGHDT and CDR2 is YNNKEL (reference sequence). CDR3 protein: CASSPWTGGGYNSPLHF. The CDR3, as DNA: TGTGCCAGCAGCCCCTGGACAGGGGGCGGCTATAATTCACCCCTCCACTTT.

The genes are TRBV4-1 and TRBJ1-5; 10 bases map to TRBD1. The CDR3 sequence is 15 residues long. CDR1 is MGHRA and CDR2 is YSYEKL in the germline V gene. Unmatched junction bases numbered 2, after V lost 2 bases and J lost 4 bases. As DNA, the CDR3 is TGCGCCAGCAGCCAATGGACAGGGGGGAATCAGCCCCAGCATTTT. It encodes CASSQWTGGNQPQHF.

This rearrangement joins TRBV12-3 or TRBV12-4 to TRBJ2-7; 8 bases fit TRBD2. The CDR3 has 13 amino acids. V shed 5 bases, J shed 2 bases, and the junction held 2 bases outside the gene matches. Here the CDR3 DNA reads TGTGCCAGCAGTGAGGGACTAGCCTACGAGCAGTACTTC. This gives the protein CASSEGLAYEQYF.

This clone was recorded only once. The chain couples TRBV6-2 or TRBV6-3 to TRBJ1-4; perhaps TRBD1 as D (6 bases). V lost 4 bases and J lost 8, with 20 bases in between. The CDR3 runs 16 residues. Germline V gives CDR1 MNHEY, CDR2 SVGEGT. The CDR3 coding sequence is TGTGCCAGCAGTTTTGAGTATGGACAGCGGGAGGAAAAACTGTTTTTT. Residues: CASSFEYGQREEKLFF.

The chain joins TRBV18 to TRBJ1-5; 10 bases line up with TRBD1. V shed 6 bases and J 7 bases; nucleotides not matched to a gene: 6. CDR1 KGHSH and CDR2 LQKENI come from the germline V gene. CDR3 size: 14 residues. The CDR3 nucleotides read TGTGCCAGCTCGCCGACAGGGGGCGGCCAGCCCCAGCATTTT. It codes for CASSPTGGGQPQHF.

The table lists this clone with a few counts. The CDR3 nucleotides read TGTGCCAGCAGTTATCAGAGGACAGGAAACTATGGCTACACCTTC. This codes for CASSYQRTGNYGYTF. This chain joins TRBV6-2 or TRBV6-3 and TRBJ1-2, with 7 nucleotides matching TRBD1. V was pared by 3 bases and J by 2 bases, with 6 bases of the junction left unmatched. The CDR3 is 15 amino acids. The V gene's germline CDR1 is MNHEY and CDR2 SVGEGT.

The chain joins TRBV10-3 to TRBJ1-4; 9 bases align to TRBD1. Trimming cost V 2 bases and J 7 bases; bases outside gene matches: 8. Germline values: CDR1 ENHRY, CDR2 SYGVKD. This CDR3 spans 16 amino acids. The CDR3 nucleotides read TGTGCCATCAGTGAGGGGTACAGGGGGCAAGGTGAAAAACTGTTTTTT. Translation gives CAISEGYRGQGEKLFF.

The chain links TRBV7-9 to TRBJ2-1, with no clear D. Trimming shortened V by 11 bases and J by 0 bases, and 8 bases separated the two germline ends. CDR1 and CDR2 from the germline V gene are SEHNR and FQNEAQ (reference sequence). The CDR3 is 12 residues long. The CDR3 DNA sequence: TGTGCCTGCCTGAGCTCCTACAATGAGCAGTTCTTC. Translated: CACLSSYNEQFF.

J is TRBJ2-5 and V is TRBV10-2; TRBD2 matches 9 bases. CDR1 and CDR2 (germline): WSHSY, SAAADI. The CDR3 is 15 residues long. J was trimmed by 4 bases and V by 7 bases; bases with no gene match: 10. The CDR3: CASKSGGRHLETQYF. The DNA of the CDR3 is TGCGCCAGCAAAAGCGGGGGGCGACACTTAGAGACCCAGTACTTC.

This clone was detected a few times. The chain links TRBV21-1 to TRBJ1-5; the tabulated D call, TRBD1, remains unverified against the DNA. TRBV21-1 represents a pseudogene. This CDR3 contains 12 residues. The CDR3 sequence: CASSKGTGPQHF. The CDR3 coding sequence is TGTGCCAGCAGCAAAGGAACAGGTCCCCAGCATTTT.

This clone has only one observation. V usage is TRBV28 and J usage is TRBJ1-1; 7 positions agree with TRBD1. The ends lost 3 bases at V and 4 bases at J; junction bases unmatched: 5. The CDR3 is 14 residues long. CDR1 and CDR2 (germline): MDHEN, SYDVKM. In nucleotides, the CDR3 is TGTGCCAGCAGTTTTTTAGGGGGCGGCACTGAAGCTTTCTTT. It yields the protein CASSFLGGGTEAFF.

The rearrangement uses TRBV28 and TRBJ2-1, with a weak D call TRBD2 (6 bases). Germline CDR1 is MDHEN and CDR2 is SYDVKM. The CDR3 extends over 14 amino acids. Trimming shortened V by 6 bases and J by 2 bases, and 11 bases separated the two germline ends. The CDR3 here is CASRVGGTYNEQFF. The DNA for the CDR3 is TGTGCCAGCAGGGTTGGAGGGACCTACAATGAGCAGTTCTTC.

This clone occurred a few times. Being one base from a much bigger clone, this may be a read error. The J gene is TRBJ1-3, the V gene TRBV28; 8 bases match TRBD1. The V and J ends lost 5 bases and 0 bases, in that order; junction bases with no gene match: 0. Germline CDR1 MDHEN, CDR2 SYDVKM. This CDR3 has 14 residues. CDR3 sequence (DNA): TGTGCCAGCAGTACAGGGGGCTCTGGAAACACCATATATTTT. Translated, it gives CASSTGGSGNTIYF.

The chain couples TRBV2 to TRBJ2-1, with 8 nucleotides matching TRBD2. The CDR3 runs to 12 residues. Losses at the gene ends were 5 bases for V and 9 bases for J; bases not matched to a gene: 3. CDR1 and CDR2 (germline): SNHLY, FYNNEI. The CDR3 DNA sequence: TGTGCCAGCAGTTGGACTAGCATTGAGCAGTTCTTC. Its protein is CASSWTSIEQFF.

This rearrangement joins TRBV2 to TRBJ2-7; the D gene is possibly TRBD1 (6 bases). Trimming removed 5 bases from V and 7 bases from J, with 12 bases in between. Germline assignment: CDR1 SNHLY and CDR2 FYNNEI. The length of the CDR3 is 12 residues. CDR3 DNA sequence: TGTGCCAGCAGTTACAGGGTAGAGGAGCAGTACTTC. Protein product: CASSYRVEEQYF.

J is TRBJ2-3 and V is TRBV11-2; D may be TRBD2 (6 bases). The CDR3 loop spans 15 amino acids. CDR1 and CDR2 (germline): SGHAT, FQNNGV. Trimming stripped 1 base from V and 0 bases from J, with 8 bases between. The CDR3 loop is CASSLVLASTDTQYF. CDR3 nucleotide sequence: TGTGCCAGCAGCTTAGTACTAGCTAGCACAGATACGCAGTATTTT. The entire variable domain, with the rest obtained from reference TRBV11-2 and TRBJ2-3, is as follows: EAGVAQSPRYKIIEKRQSVAFWCNPISGHATLYWYQQILGQGPKLLIQFQNNGVVDDSQLPKDRFSAERLKGVDSTLKIQPAKLEDSAVYLCASSLVLASTDTQYFGPGTRLTVL.

This sequence joins TRBV4-1 and TRBJ1-2; D ambiguous. Germline CDR1 is MGHRA and CDR2 is YSYEKL. The CDR3 is 13 residues long. Trimming shortened V by 4 bases and J by 11 bases, and 17 bases separated the two germline ends. The CDR3 coding sequence is TGCGCCAGCAGCCCCCCGTTTGTTGGCCTTTACACCTTC. Protein sequence: CASSPPFVGLYTF.

The chain is built from TRBV6-2 or TRBV6-3 and TRBJ1-5; possibly TRBD1 for D (6 bases). Germline assignment: CDR1 MNHEY and CDR2 SVGEGT. CDR3 size: 17 residues. V lost 5 bases and J 4 bases, leaving 21 bases between the germline ends. CDR3 nucleotides: TGTGCCAGCAGTCGTCCGCGGACAAACAGGGCGAATCAGCCCCAGCATTTT. It encodes CASSRPRTNRANQPQHF.

This clone occurred once. The chain is built from TRBV18 and TRBJ2-3; 7 nucleotides line up with TRBD2. V was pared by 2 bases and J by 5 bases, with 4 bases of the junction left unmatched. Germline V gene lookup returns CDR1 KGHSH and CDR2 LQKENI. This CDR3 has 14 amino acids. The CDR3 loop reads CASSPGRGIDTQYF. CDR3 in DNA: TGTGCCAGCTCACCAGGGAGGGGCATAGATACGCAGTATTTT.

The V call is TRBV21-1, the J call TRBJ1-1; the table's D call, TRBD1, was not checked against the DNA. TRBV21-1 is assigned pseudogene status. The CDR3 extends over 12 amino acids. The CDR3 sequence: CASSKFRRGRPF. The DNA of the CDR3 is TGTGCCAGCAGCAAATTTCGCAGGGGGCGCCCTTTT.

The chain uses TRBV5-4 and TRBJ2-7, with TRBD2 matching over 8 bases. In germline, CDR1 is SGHNT, CDR2 YYREEE (reference sequence). The V segment lost 0 bases and the J segment 3 bases; nucleotides outside the gene matches: 5. CDR3 length equals 15 residues. The CDR3 reads CASSLGLGTSYEQYF. As DNA, the CDR3 is TGTGCCAGCAGCTTGGGACTTGGGACTAGCTACGAGCAGTACTTC.

The chain has TRBV4-2 and TRBJ1-4; TRBD1 matches at 8 bases. V was pared by 2 bases and J by 4 bases, with 9 bases of the junction left unmatched. There are 17 residues in the CDR3. The germline CDR1 and CDR2 sequences are LGHNA and YNFKEQ. CDR3 nucleotides: TGTGCCAGCAGCCAAAAACAGGGGGAAAGGGGTAATGAAAAACTGTTTTTT. Residues: CASSQKQGERGNEKLFF.

V usage is TRBV12-2 and J usage is TRBJ2-5; whether TRBD1, the table's D call, matches the DNA was not checked. TRBV12-2 is marked as a pseudogene. The CDR3 contains 14 residues. The CDR3 spells CASRPSGIGETQYF. The DNA for the CDR3 is TGTGCAAGTCGCCCTTCAGGGATAGGAGAGACCCAGTACTTC.

The chain uses TRBV18 and TRBJ2-7; no clear D gene. Germline-derived CDR1 and CDR2 are KGHSH and LQKENI. The ends were cut back, 2 bases at V and 1 base at J, with 6 bases in the middle. The CDR3 has 13 amino acids. CDR3 coding DNA: TGTGCCAGCTCACCAGACATTTCCTACGAGCAGTACTTC. Protein sequence: CASSPDISYEQYF.

This rearrangement joins TRBV27 to TRBJ2-1; TRBD2 might be the D (5 bases). V shed 4 bases and J shed 7 bases, with 17 bases lying between them. Germline assignment: CDR1 MNHEY and CDR2 SMNVEV (reference sequence). CDR3 size: 15 residues. For the CDR3, the DNA is TGTGCCAGCAGTTCACCCACGAACGGGATTAATGAGCAGTTCTTC. This codes for CASSSPTNGINEQFF.

The chain is built from TRBV7-8 and TRBJ2-2; D is possibly TRBD2 (5 bases). Germline assignment: CDR1 SGHVS and CDR2 FQNEAQ. Trimming stripped 5 bases from V and 7 bases from J, with 20 bases between. This CDR3 spans 16 amino acids. The CDR3 sequence: CASSPREGSILGELFF. The DNA of the CDR3 is TGTGCCAGCAGCCCGAGGGAAGGGTCGATACTCGGGGAGCTGTTTTTT. The variable domain in full, with the rest retrieved from reference TRBV7-8 and TRBJ2-2, is GAGVSQSPRYKVAKRGQDVALRCDPISGHVSLFWYQQALGQGPEFLTYFQNEAQLDKSGLPSDRFFAERPEGSVSTLKIQRTQQEDSAVYLCASSPREGSILGELFFGEGSRLTVL.

The chain links TRBV7-3 to TRBJ2-1; tentatively, D is TRBD2 (6 bases). The CDR3 loop spans 15 amino acids. Germline values: CDR1 SGHTA, CDR2 FQGTGA. V shed 5 bases and J shed 9 bases, with 20 bases lying between them. CDR3 sequence reads: CASSIGGNLIGEQFF. CDR3 sequence (DNA): TGTGCCAGCAGCATCGGGGGAAATCTAATTGGTGAGCAGTTCTTC.